This TCR beta chain was profiled in a study of T cells in Graves' hyperthyroidism and ophthalmopathy. This clonotype was seen many times. Amplified TCR beta CDR3 regions derived from RNA transcripts. Carried out on the TCR CDR3, a first-round RT-PCR used the HTBI primer set. TCRdb reanalysed the multiplex PCR reads using MiXCR and keeps one entry per CDR3 protein. The sample contains 400,000 to 550,000 distinct CDR3 sequences, roughly 24% of which appear only once. The CDR3 is 14 amino acids. Trimming shortened V by 6 bases and J by 4 bases, and 15 bases separated the two germline ends. Exclusion of a patient resulted from uncontrolled infection, other autoimmune disease, pregnancy or lactation.

V gene TRBV12-3 or TRBV12-4 combines with J gene TRBJ1-2; TRBD1 might be the D (5 bases). This receptor was obtained from a woman aged 25 to 39 with Graves' ophthalmopathy. The sequenced sample consisted of blood. The CDR3 DNA is TGTGCCAGCAGCCAAACCGGGACGGCCTATGGCTACACCTTC. Its translation is CASSQTGTAYGYTF.